The clone carrying this TCR beta chain was counted at least ten times. The antigen remains unidentified. The data were obtained in a study of T cells in Graves' hyperthyroidism and ophthalmopathy. Study outcomes and limitations: Before onset, by a median of around 6.4 months, the model predicted ophthalmopathy.

Regions amplified from RNA transcripts were the TCR beta CDR3 regions. TCR CDR3 underwent first-round RT-PCR with the HTBI primer set. From the multiplex PCR reads, TCRdb called clonotypes with MiXCR, one entry per CDR3 protein. The sample includes over 700,000 distinct CDR3 sequences, around 38% seen only once; the top ten take approximately 8.7%. Germline CDR1 SNHLY, CDR2 FYNNEI. V was pared by 4 bases and J by 3 bases, with 9 bases between. The CDR3 contains 13 residues. This sequence joins TRBV2 and TRBJ1-2; weak D call: TRBD1 (5 bases). This TCR came from a man between 18 and 29 years old with Graves' hyperthyroidism. The sequenced material came from blood. The CDR3 DNA reads TGTGCCAGCAGTGGGACATTTGACTATGGCTACACCTTC. Protein product: CASSGTFDYGYTF.